The 8 T cell receptor beta chains in this list originate from one sample, sequenced in a study of human T cells and chemical hapten exposure. Time point indicated: pre-sensitization, week 0. Indicated treatment: therapeutic diphenylcyclopropenone sensitization with weekly scalp DPC. TCRdb reanalysed the RACE reads using MiXCR and keeps one entry per CDR3 protein. The repertoire holds approximately 260,000 distinct CDR3 sequences, with over 8% as singletons. The material was whole blood, obtained in connection with sensitization to the hapten diphenylcyclopropenone (DPC). These receptors were obtained from a woman aged 40 to 50 with alopecia areata. Some clones in this sample may be carry-over from other donors' samples.

This clonotype has more than one count but fewer than ten. This chain uses TRBV3-1 with TRBJ1-1; the D gene is possibly TRBD1 (5 bases). This CDR3 is 14 amino acids long. Trimming took 4 bases from V and 0 from J, leaving 9 bases between them. Germline lookup yields CDR1 LGHDT and CDR2 YNNKEL (reference sequence). CDR3 protein: CASSLRAMNTEAFF. In DNA form, the CDR3 reads TGTGCCAGCAGCCTCAGGGCGATGAACACTGAAGCTTTCTTT.

This clonotype was observed at least ten times. V is TRBV28 and J is TRBJ2-3; 12 bases line up with TRBD2. The V segment lost 11 bases and the J segment 5 bases; nucleotides outside the gene matches: 5. Germline V gene sequence: CDR1 MDHEN, CDR2 SYDVKM. This CDR3 contains 13 residues. Here the CDR3 DNA reads TGTGCCCCCCGGACTAGCGGGATAGATACGCAGTATTTT. Protein: CAPRTSGIDTQYF.

This clonotype was seen more than once but under ten times. This chain links TRBV10-3 with TRBJ2-2; possibly TRBD1 for D (5 bases). Per germline, CDR1 ENHRY and CDR2 SYGVKD. The CDR3 loop spans 11 amino acids. Trimming left V 10 bases short and J 6 bases short, with 9 bases between. As DNA, the CDR3 is TGTGCCACCCAGGGCTCCGGGGAGCTGTTTTTT. Amino acid sequence: CATQGSGELFF.

This clonotype has just a few counts. This rearrangement joins TRBV6-2 or TRBV6-3 to TRBJ2-1, with TRBD1 matching 9 bases. V dropped 5 bases and J dropped 6; count of bases not matched to a gene: 8. The germline gives CDR1 MNHEY, CDR2 SVGEGT. The CDR3 is 15 amino acids. The CDR3 loop reads CASSPRDRDGNEQFF. The CDR3 DNA reads as TGTGCCAGCAGTCCCCGGGACAGGGACGGCAATGAGCAGTTCTTC.

This clonotype was detected only a few times. The chain carries TRBV28 and TRBJ2-7; unclear D gene. Per the germline V gene, CDR1 is MDHEN and CDR2 is SYDVKM. The CDR3 is made up of 14 amino acids. The V end was cut by 2 bases, the J end by 6 bases, with 14 bases between. The CDR3 region has the DNA TGTGCCAGCAGTTTACGACCATCACCCCCCGAGCAGTACTTC. This sequence encodes CASSLRPSPPEQYF.

The rearrangement uses TRBV18 and TRBJ1-2; TRBD1 matches at 9 bases. Trimming took 6 bases from V and 4 from J; bases not matched to a gene: 6. Germline V lookup: CDR1 KGHSH, CDR2 LQKENI. The CDR3 runs 14 residues. This CDR3 is CASSLGTGIYGYTF. The CDR3 nucleotides are TGTGCCAGCTCCCTAGGGACAGGGATCTATGGCTACACCTTC.

This clonotype was detected a few times. The J gene is TRBJ2-7, the V gene TRBV27; D is perhaps TRBD2 (6 bases). This CDR3 is built from 20 residues. CDR1 is MNHEY, CDR2 SMNVEV, per germline (reference sequence). V was cut by 5 bases and J by 1 base, with 30 bases left in between. This chain's CDR3 is CASSPLWARANSGRSYEQYF. For the CDR3, the DNA is TGTGCCAGCAGTCCACTTTGGGCGCGGGCGAATTCGGGGAGGTCCTACGAGCAGTACTTC.

This rearrangement joins TRBV29-1 to TRBJ1-1; unclear D gene. Germline CDR1 and CDR2: SQVTM and ANQGSEA. The V gene lost 8 bases and the J gene lost 3 bases, with 10 bases spanning the gap. This CDR3 has 11 residues. This CDR3 is CSPIRDTEAFF. The CDR3, as DNA: TGCAGCCCCATCCGGGACACTGAAGCTTTCTTT.